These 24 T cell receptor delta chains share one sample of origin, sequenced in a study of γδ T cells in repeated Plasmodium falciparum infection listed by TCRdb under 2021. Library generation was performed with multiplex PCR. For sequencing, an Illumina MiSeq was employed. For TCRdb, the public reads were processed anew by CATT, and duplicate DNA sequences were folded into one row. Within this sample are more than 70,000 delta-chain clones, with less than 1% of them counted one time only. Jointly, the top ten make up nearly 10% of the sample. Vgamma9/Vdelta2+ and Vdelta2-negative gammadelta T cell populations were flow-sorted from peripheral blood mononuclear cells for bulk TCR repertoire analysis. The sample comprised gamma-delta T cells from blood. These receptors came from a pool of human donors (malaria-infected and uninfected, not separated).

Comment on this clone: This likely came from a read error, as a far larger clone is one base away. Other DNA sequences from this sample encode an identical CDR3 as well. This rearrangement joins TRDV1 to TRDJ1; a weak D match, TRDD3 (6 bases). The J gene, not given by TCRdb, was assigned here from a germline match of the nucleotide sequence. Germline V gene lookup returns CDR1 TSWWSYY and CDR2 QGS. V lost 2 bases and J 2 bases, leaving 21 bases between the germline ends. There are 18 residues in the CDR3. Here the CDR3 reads CALGEFAWGMKTTDKLIF. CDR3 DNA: TGTGCTCTTGGGGAATTCGCCTGGGGAATGAAGACGACCGATAAACTCATCTTT.

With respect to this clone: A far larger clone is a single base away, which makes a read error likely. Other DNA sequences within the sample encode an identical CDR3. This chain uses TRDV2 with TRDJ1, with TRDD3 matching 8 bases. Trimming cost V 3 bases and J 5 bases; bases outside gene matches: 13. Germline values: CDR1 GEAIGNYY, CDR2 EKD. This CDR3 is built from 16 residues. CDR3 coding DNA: TGTGCCTGTGACTGGGGGATTCGCCCTAGCACTGATAAACTCATCTTT. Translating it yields CACDWGIRPSTDKLIF.

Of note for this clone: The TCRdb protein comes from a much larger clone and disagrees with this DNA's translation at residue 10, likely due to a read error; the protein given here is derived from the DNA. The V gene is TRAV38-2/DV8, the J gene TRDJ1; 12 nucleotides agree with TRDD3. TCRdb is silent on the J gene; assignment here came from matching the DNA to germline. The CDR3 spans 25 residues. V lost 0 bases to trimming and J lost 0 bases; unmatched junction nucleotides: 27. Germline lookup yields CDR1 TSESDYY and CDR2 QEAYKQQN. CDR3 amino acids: CAYRSVNFVEGDLLGDTGNTDKLIF. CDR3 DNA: TGTGCTTATAGGAGCGTTAACTTCGTCGAAGGCGACCTCCTGGGGGATACGGGGAACACCGATAAACTCATCTTT.

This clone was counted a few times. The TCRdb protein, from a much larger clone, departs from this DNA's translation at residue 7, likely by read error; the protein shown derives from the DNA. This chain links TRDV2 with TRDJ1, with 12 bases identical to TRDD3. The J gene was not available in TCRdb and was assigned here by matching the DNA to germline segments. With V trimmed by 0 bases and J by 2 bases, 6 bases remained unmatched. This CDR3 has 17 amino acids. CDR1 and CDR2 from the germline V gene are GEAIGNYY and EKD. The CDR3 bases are TGTGCCTGTGACACCGGAGCTGGGGGATACGAGACCGATAAACTCATCTTT. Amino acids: CACDTGAGGYETDKLIF.

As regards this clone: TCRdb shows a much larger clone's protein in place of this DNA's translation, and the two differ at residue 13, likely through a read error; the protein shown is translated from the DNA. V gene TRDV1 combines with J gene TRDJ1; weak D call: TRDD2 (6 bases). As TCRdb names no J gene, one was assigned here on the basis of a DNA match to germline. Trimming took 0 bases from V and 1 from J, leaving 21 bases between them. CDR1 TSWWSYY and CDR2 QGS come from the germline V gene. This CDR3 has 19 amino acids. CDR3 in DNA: TGTGCTCTTGGGGAACTTGTACTTCCTCCCGGATGGAGCACCGATAAACTCATCTTT. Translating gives CALGELVLPPGWSTDKLIF.

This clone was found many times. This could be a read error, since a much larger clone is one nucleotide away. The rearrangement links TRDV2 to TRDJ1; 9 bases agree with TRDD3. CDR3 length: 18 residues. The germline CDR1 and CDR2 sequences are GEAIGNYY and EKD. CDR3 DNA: TGTGCCTGTGACACCGGGTACTGGGGGAAACCCGGGACCGAGAAACTCATCTTT. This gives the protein CACDTGYWGKPGTEKLIF.

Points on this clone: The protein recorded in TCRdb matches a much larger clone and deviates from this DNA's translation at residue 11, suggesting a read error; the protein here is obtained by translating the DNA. The DNA of the CDR3 is TGTGCCTGTGACACCGTGGGGATCCTCGATAGACTCATCTTT. Protein: CACDTVGILDRLIF. The chain employs TRDV2 and TRDJ1; D is perhaps TRDD3 (6 bases). Germline matching of the DNA provided the J gene here, since TCRdb leaves it blank. The V gene's germline CDR1 is GEAIGNYY and CDR2 EKD. This CDR3 is 14 amino acids long.

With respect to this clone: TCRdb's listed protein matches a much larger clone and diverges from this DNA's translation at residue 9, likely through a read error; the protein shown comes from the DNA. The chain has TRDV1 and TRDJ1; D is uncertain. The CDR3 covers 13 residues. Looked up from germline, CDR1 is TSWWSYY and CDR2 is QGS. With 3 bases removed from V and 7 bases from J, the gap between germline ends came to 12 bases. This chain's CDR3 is CALGEGSRGKLIF. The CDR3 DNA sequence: TGTGCTCTTGGGGAGGGAAGCAGGGGTAAACTCATCTTT.

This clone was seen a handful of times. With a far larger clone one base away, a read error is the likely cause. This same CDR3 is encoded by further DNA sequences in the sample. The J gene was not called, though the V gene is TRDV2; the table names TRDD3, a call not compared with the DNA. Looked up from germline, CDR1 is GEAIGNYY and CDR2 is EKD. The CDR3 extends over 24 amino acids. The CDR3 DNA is TGTGCCTGTGACACCGTGAAGCTCGGCCTTCCTACAGGAACTGGGGGTTCTCTCACCGATAAGCTCATCTTT. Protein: CACDTVKLGLPTGTGGSLTDKLIF.

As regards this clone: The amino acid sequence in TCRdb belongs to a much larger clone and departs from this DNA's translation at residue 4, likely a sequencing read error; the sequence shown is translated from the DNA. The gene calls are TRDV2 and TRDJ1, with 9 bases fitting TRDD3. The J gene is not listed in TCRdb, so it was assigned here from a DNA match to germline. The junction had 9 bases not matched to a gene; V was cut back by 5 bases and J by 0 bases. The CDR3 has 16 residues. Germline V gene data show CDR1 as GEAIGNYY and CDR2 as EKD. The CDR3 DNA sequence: TGTGCCTGTGGCCCTGGGGGATGGCTGTACACCGATAAACTCATCTTT. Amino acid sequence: CACGPGGWLYTDKLIF.

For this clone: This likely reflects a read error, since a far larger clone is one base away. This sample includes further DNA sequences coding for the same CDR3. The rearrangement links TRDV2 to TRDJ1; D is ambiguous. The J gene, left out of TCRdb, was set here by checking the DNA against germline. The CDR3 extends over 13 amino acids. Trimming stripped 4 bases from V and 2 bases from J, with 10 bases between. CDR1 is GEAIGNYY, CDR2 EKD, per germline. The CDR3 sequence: CACDPLRTDKLIF. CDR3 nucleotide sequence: TGTGCCTGTGATCCCCTCCGGACCGATAAACTCATCTTT.

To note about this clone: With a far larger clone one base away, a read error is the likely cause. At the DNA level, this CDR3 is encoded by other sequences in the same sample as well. The CDR3: CACDTKAVGDTRPLIF. CDR3 nucleotide sequence: TGTGCATGTGACACAAAGGCTGTCGGGGATACTAGACCCCTGATCTTT. V is TRDV2 and J is TRDJ4; 8 bases fit TRDD3. This CDR3 region has 16 residues. CDR1 is GEAIGNYY, CDR2 EKD, per germline.

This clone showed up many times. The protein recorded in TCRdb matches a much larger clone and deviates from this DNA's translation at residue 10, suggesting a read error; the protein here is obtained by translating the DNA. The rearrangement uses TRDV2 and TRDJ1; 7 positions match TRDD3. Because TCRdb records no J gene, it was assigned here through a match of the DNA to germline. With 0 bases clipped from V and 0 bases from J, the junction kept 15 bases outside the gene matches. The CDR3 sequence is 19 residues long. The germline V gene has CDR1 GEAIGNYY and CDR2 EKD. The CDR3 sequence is CACDTGIWGVRGYTDKLIF. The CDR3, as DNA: TGTGCCTGTGACACCGGGATCTGGGGGGTACGCGGGTACACCGATAAACTCATCTTT.

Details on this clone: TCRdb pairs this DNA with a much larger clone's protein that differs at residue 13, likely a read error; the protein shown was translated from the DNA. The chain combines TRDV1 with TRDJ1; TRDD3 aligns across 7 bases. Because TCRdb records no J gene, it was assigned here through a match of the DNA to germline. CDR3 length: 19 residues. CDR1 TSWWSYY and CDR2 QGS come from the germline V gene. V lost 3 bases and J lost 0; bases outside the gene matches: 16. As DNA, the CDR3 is TGTGCTCTTGGGGACTCCCATCGAAGTGGATACGTACACACCGATAAACTCATCTTT. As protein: CALGDSHRSGYVHTDKLIF.

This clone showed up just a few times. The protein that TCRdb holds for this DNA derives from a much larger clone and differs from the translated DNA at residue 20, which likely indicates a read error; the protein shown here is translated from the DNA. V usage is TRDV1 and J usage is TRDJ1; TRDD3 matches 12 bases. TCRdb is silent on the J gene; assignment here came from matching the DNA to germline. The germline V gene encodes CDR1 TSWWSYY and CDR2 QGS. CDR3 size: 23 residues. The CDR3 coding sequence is TGTGCTCTTGGGGAACCCCCGGCTTCCTACGCTTACTGGGGGATACTTAGTGCCGATAGACTCATCTTT. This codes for CALGEPPASYAYWGILSADRLIF.

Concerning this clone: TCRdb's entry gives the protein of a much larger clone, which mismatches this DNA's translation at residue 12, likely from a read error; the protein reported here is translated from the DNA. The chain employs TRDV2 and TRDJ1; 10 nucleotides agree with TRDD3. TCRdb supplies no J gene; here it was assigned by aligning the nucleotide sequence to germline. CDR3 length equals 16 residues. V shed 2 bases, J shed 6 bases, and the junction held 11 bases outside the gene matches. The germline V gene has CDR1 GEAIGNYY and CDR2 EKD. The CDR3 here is CACDNLGDNMTNKLIF. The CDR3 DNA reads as TGTGCCTGTGACAACCTGGGGGATAATATGACCAATAAACTCATCTTT.

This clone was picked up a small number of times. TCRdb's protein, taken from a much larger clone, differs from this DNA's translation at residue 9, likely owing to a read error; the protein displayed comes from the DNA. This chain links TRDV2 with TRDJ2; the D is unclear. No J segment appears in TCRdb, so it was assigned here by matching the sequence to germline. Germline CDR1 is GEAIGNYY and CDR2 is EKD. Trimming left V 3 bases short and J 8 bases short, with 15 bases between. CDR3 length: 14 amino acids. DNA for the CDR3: TGTGCCTGTGACCCTCTCAGCGGCGTGGCACAACTCTTCTTT. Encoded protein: CACDPLSGVAQLFF.

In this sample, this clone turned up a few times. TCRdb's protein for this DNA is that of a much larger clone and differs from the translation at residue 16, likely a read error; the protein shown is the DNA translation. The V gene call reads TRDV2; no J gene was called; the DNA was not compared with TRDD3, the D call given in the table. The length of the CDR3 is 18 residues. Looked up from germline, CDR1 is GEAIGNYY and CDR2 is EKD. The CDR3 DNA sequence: TGTGCCTGTGACACCGTCGGTACTGGGGGCCTACAGAGGGATAAATTCATCTTT. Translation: CACDTVGTGGLQRDKFIF.

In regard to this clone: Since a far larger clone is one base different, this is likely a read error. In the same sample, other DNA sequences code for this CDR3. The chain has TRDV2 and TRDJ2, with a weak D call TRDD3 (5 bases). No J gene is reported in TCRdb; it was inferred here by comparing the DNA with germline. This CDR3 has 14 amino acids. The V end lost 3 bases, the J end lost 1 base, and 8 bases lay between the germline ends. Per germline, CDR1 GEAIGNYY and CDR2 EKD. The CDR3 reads CACDSLGLTAQLFF. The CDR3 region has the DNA TGTGCCTGTGACTCGCTGGGTTTGACAGCACAACTCTTCTTT.

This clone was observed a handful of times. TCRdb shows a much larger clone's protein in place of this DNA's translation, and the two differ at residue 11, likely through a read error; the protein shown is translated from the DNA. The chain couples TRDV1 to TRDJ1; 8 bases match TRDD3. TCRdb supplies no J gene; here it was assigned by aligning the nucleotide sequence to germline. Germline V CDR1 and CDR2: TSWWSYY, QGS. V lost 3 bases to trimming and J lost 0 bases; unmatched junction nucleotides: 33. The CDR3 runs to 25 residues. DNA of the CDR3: TGTGCTCTTGGGGACCTACGGCCTTCCCGAATCTACTGGGGGTCTCCCCGCGTGAACACCGATAAACTCATCTTT. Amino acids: CALGDLRPSRIYWGSPRVNTDKLIF.

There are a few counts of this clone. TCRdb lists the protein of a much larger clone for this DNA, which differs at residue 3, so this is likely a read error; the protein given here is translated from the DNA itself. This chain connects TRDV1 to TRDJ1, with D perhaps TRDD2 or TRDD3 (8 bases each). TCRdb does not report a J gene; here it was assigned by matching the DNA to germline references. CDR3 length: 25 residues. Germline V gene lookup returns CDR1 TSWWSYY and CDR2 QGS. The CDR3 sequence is CAIGEGDFLRDPWGKSTRGTDKLIF. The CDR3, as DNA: TGTGCTATTGGGGAAGGGGACTTCCTACGTGACCCCTGGGGGAAGTCGACCCGAGGCACCGATAAACTCATCTTT.

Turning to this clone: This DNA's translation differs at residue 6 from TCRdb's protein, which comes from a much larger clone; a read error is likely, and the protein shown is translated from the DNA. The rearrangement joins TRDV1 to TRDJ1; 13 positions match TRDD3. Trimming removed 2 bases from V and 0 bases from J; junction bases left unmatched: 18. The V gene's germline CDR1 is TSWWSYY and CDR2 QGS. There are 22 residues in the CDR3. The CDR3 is CALGEGSFPDWGIRGYTDKLIF. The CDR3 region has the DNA TGTGCTCTTGGGGAAGGGTCCTTTCCTGACTGGGGGATACGGGGCTACACCGATAAACTCATCTTT.

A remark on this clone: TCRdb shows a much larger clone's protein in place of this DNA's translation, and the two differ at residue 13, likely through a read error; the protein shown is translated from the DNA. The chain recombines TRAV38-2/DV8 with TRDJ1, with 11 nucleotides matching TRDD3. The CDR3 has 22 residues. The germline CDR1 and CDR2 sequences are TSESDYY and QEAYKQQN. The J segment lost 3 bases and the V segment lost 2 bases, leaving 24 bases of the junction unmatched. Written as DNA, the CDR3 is TGTGCTTATAGGAGATTCTTTGCCTTCCCCCCGAGTAATGGGGGATACGCCGATAAACTCATCTTT. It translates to CAYRRFFAFPPSNGGYADKLIF.

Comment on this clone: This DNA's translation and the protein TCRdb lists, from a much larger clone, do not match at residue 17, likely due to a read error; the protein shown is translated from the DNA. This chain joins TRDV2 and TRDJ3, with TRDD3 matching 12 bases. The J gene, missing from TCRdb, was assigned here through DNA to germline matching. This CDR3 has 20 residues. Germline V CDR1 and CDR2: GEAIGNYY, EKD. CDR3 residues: CACDRVILGDTLRATRRMFF. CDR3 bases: TGTGCCTGTGACCGGGTCATACTGGGGGATACTTTAAGGGCGACCCGACGGATGTTTTTC.